This entry describes one T cell receptor (beta chain). The target of this receptor is not known. No base qualities exist here, and no much larger clone lies one base off it. At one collaborating source in Seattle, patients were enrolled during active infection and were followed longitudinally through the course of disease. Whole blood was collected in K2EDTA tubes by collaborating institutions according to the institutions' own protocols. Collaborator samples were shipped for TCRbeta analysis as frozen whole blood, isolated PBMCs, or DNA extracted from either sample type. The data were taken from a study of blood T cell repertoires in COVID-19 (dated by TCRdb to 2018 to 2020). Some background on the complete study: Samples covering the acute and convalescent phases of COVID-19 were provided by collaborators in the United States, Italy and Spain. The prospective study material was composed of cDNA or gDNA derived from T cells, B-cell-depleted T cells, or PBMCs. The samples were drawn from the first 160 participants of the ongoing ImmuneRACE study and from some 1,300 subjects provided by 6 global collaborators. The dataset comprised deeply sampled blood TCRbeta repertoires from subjects exposed to, actively infected with, or recovered from COVID-19. The repertoires were released in a freely available public database meant as a resource for research on the immune response to SARS-CoV-2. Nearly every sample came with metadata listing a de-identified subject ID, COVID-19 status, age in years and sex. Where available, HLA class I and class II types were taken from metadata supplied by the sample provider and were not determined by assay-based typing.

Results and caveats for the whole study, not just this receptor: How much clinical and demographic metadata was included differed by source and by participant, and the metadata was provided uncurated.

The immunoSEQ Assay, a bias-controlled multiplex PCR, was used to amplify TCRbeta CDR3 regions from genomic DNA. As for how the authors treated the data: The number of nucleated cells in each sample was estimated by amplification of reference gene primers within the assay. Sequence reads were collapsed and filtered to measure the absolute abundance of every unique TCRbeta CDR3 rearrangement. For each sample, productive Simpson clonality was calculated as the square root of Simpson's diversity index over productive rearrangements. Sourced from immuneACCESS, this table was stored by TCRdb with only in-frame sequences that have V and J called. A share of the clones is absent; for the studies checked, an unresolved V gene accounts for under half, and the remainder has no known explanation. That table furnishes V, J and clone size, whereas the DNA furnished D and trimming. The sample includes 200,000 to 250,000 clones, with 85% observed a single time. About 2.4% of the sample belongs to the ten largest clones.

There are 14 amino acids in the CDR3, from cysteine to phenylalanine inclusive. The kept DNA is CDR3 alone, 42 bases in frame from the first base. Trimming costs V 6 bases and J 4 bases, and their ends lie 16 bases apart. Taken from the germline V gene, the CDR1 and CDR2 loops are SGHRS and YFSETQ. The source material was peripheral blood. The sequence was obtained from a woman between 65 and 79 years old with COVID-19, enrolled during active disease. The sequence links TRBV5-1 to TRBJ1-2; TRBD1 could be the D gene, as 6 bases match. The CDR3 corresponds to CASKEQGSSYGYTF. The sequence in DNA is TGCGCCAGCAAGGAACAGGGATCCTCCTATGGCTACACCTTC.